The 10 T cell receptor beta chains in this list originate from one sample, sequenced in a study of early T cells in non-severe SARS-CoV-2 infection. TCRdb re-derived calls from the 5' RACE reads in MiXCR, one entry per CDR3 protein. In the table there are fewer than 35,000 distinct CDR3 sequences, about 5.7% of which are singletons. The sequenced sample consisted of whole blood. These receptors were collected from an adult who was a healthcare worker with PCR-confirmed SARS-CoV-2 infection or an uninfected control (not recorded which).

This clonotype came up many times. The chain links TRBV12-3 or TRBV12-4 to TRBJ2-7; perhaps D is TRBD1 or TRBD2 (5 bases each). Trimming took off 2 bases at V and 6 bases at J, with 8 bases between the two ends. This CDR3 has 12 residues. The CDR3 region is CASSLQGAEQYV. The CDR3 DNA follows: TGTGCCAGCAGTTTACAGGGAGCCGAGCAGTACGTC.

The chain has TRBV5-1 and TRBJ1-2; tentative D call: TRBD1 (5 bases). Germline V gene lookup returns CDR1 SGHRS and CDR2 YFSETQ. Trimming left V 4 bases short and J 2 bases short, with 9 bases between. The CDR3 is made up of 13 amino acids. The CDR3 DNA sequence: TGCGCCAGCAGCCCAGGGTCAAACTATGGCTACACCTTC. It translates to CASSPGSNYGYTF.

This clonotype was counted many times. The J gene is TRBJ2-5, the V gene TRBV2; no clear D. Germline values: CDR1 SNHLY, CDR2 FYNNEI. V was clipped by 3 bases and J by 0 bases, with 8 bases between them. This CDR3 has 14 residues. The CDR3 bases are TGTGCCAGCAGTGATTTACTGTACCAAGAGACCCAGTACTTC. Protein: CASSDLLYQETQYF.

The sample holds many counts of this clonotype. V gene TRBV6-1 combines with J gene TRBJ1-5; D is unresolved. V gave up 4 bases and J gave up 9 bases, with 22 bases separating them. CDR1 is MNHNS and CDR2 is SASEGT in the germline V gene. The CDR3 sequence is 16 residues long. The CDR3 nucleotides read TGTGCCAGCAGTGGAAGTTTCGGTCCGAAGAATTGGCCCCAGCATTTT. Its protein is CASSGSFGPKNWPQHF.

This clonotype was seen repeatedly, ten times or more. The chain recombines TRBV5-4 with TRBJ1-2, with TRBD1 as a possible D gene (5 bases). The CDR3 sequence is 16 residues long. The V end was cut by 1 base, the J end by 4 bases, with 17 bases between. Germline-derived CDR1 and CDR2 are SGHNT and YYREEE (reference sequence). The CDR3 coding sequence is TGTGCCAGCAGCTTGAGGACAACCCGATTACCCTATGGCTACACCTTC. Encoded protein: CASSLRTTRLPYGYTF.

At least ten counts were recorded for this clonotype. The chain combines TRBV29-1 with TRBJ2-4; D uncertain. The CDR3 contains 14 residues. CDR1 is SQVTM and CDR2 is ANQGSEA in the germline V gene. V dropped 0 bases and J dropped 0 bases, with 6 bases sitting between them. CDR3 residues: CSVEDGLAKNIQYF. CDR3 coding DNA: TGCAGCGTTGAAGACGGGTTAGCCAAAAACATTCAGTACTTC.

This clonotype occurred many times. This chain links TRBV6-4 with TRBJ2-1, with D possibly being TRBD2 (6 bases). Germline CDR1 MRHNA, CDR2 SNTAGT. The length of the CDR3 is 15 residues. Trimming removed 5 bases at V and 1 base at J, with 12 bases between. CDR3: CASSPGLISYNEQFF. The CDR3 region has the DNA TGTGCCAGCAGTCCGGGACTTATATCCTACAATGAGCAGTTCTTC.

The table lists this clonotype with many counts. CDR3 bases: TGTGCCAGCAGCCGCGGACAGGGGTCGCTCTCTGGGGCCAACGTCCTGACTTTC. This translates into CASSRGQGSLSGANVLTF. The chain couples TRBV28 to TRBJ2-6; TRBD1 matches 9 bases. Trimming cost V 6 bases and J 0 bases; bases outside gene matches: 9. The CDR3 extends over 18 amino acids. The germline gives CDR1 MDHEN, CDR2 SYDVKM.

This clonotype appeared a few times. This sequence joins TRBV29-1 and TRBJ2-2; D not resolved. V was pared by 4 bases and J by 6 bases, with 6 bases between. From germline, CDR1 is SQVTM and CDR2 ANQGSEA. The CDR3 has 11 residues. CDR3 sequence (DNA): TGCAGCGTTGTAACAGCCGGGGAGCTGTTTTTT. This gives the protein CSVVTAGELFF.

This clonotype occurred many times. V and J are TRBV12-3 or TRBV12-4 and TRBJ2-7; D is undetermined. The CDR3 is 15 residues long. V lost 4 bases and J lost 2, with 15 bases in between. The CDR3 DNA is TGTGCCAGCAGTTATACGGCCTCTAAGACCTACGAGCAGTACTTC. Protein product: CASSYTASKTYEQYF.